This T cell receptor beta chain was obtained from a study of T cell responses to AZD1222 COVID-19 vaccine. On the study more broadly: Doses given second, at about 4 or about 12 weeks, were pooled. General study points: Two AZD1222 doses significantly raised spike-specific TCR breadth and depth over controls.

With respect to this clone: The antigen is unknown.

Here immunoSEQ multiplex PCR was the method, and the copy in TCRdb shows in-frame clones only, minus some. The sample has roughly 150,000 clones; about 91% are singletons. The germline V and J ends were trimmed by 3 bases and 8 bases, with 11 bases remaining between them. This CDR3 is 13 amino acids long. Germline assignment: CDR1 SNHLY and CDR2 FYNNEI. The TCR sequence derives from an adult in good health. The specimen comprised peripheral blood, sampled on day 0 of AZD1222 vaccination. This rearrangement joins TRBV2 to TRBJ2-4; D is perhaps TRBD2 (6 bases). CDR3 nucleotide sequence: TGTGCCAGCAGTGAGTGGAGGAGGGACATTCAGTACTTC. Translated, it gives CASSEWRRDIQYF.